The 28 T cell receptor beta chains reported below all come from one sample, sequenced in a study of identifying expanded T cells in peripheral blood. Assay used: immunoSEQ multiplex PCR; TCRdb lists only in-frame clones, some missing. The table shows 50,000 to 75,000 clones, with around 81% occurring only once. The sample was blood. All receptors come from a person aged 18 to 75 in good health.

In its sample, this clone was seen once. The CDR3 protein is CASTGWGTTSSYNEQFF. In DNA form, the CDR3 reads TGTGCCTCTACGGGATGGGGGACAACGAGCTCCTACAATGAGCAGTTCTTC. The chain links TRBV19 to TRBJ2-1, with TRBD1 as a possible D gene (6 bases). Germline-derived CDR1 and CDR2 are LNHDA and SQIVND (reference sequence). Trimming took off 11 bases at V and 0 bases at J, with 23 bases between the two ends. The CDR3 runs 17 residues.

This rearrangement joins TRBV27 to TRBJ2-2; D might be TRBD2 (6 bases). The CDR3 runs to 15 residues. CDR1 and CDR2 (germline): MNHEY, SMNVEV (reference sequence). Trimming took 2 bases from V and 2 from J, leaving 9 bases between them. In DNA, the CDR3 is TGTGCCAGCAGTTTAGTAGCGGTTAACACCGGGGAGCTGTTTTTT. This encodes CASSLVAVNTGELFF.

This clone has just one count. The chain recombines TRBV14 with TRBJ2-7; 7 positions match TRBD2. Germline-derived CDR1 and CDR2 are SGHDN and FVKESK. V shed 1 base and J 5 bases; nucleotides not matched to a gene: 11. The CDR3 covers 16 residues. CDR3 in amino acids: CASSQGVWEGNHEQYV. The CDR3 DNA follows: TGTGCCAGCAGCCAAGGAGTATGGGAGGGCAACCACGAGCAGTACGTC.

J is TRBJ1-1 and V is TRBV7-6, with TRBD1 matching over 7 bases. This CDR3 is 15 amino acids long. The V segment lost 3 bases and the J segment 1 base; nucleotides outside the gene matches: 5. From germline, CDR1 is SGHVS and CDR2 FNYEAQ. The CDR3 protein is CASSFLRGRNTEAFF. CDR3 sequence (DNA): TGTGCCAGCAGCTTCCTCAGGGGGAGGAACACTGAAGCTTTCTTT.

The chain is built from TRBV2 and TRBJ2-1; D not certain. The CDR3 extends over 16 amino acids. The ends were cut back, 11 bases at V and 7 bases at J, with 27 bases in the middle. The germline V gene has CDR1 SNHLY and CDR2 FYNNEI. DNA for the CDR3: TGTGCCTCAAAAACGCAGCCGTTTTCCCCGCGGAATGAGCAGTTCTTC. Its translation is CASKTQPFSPRNEQFF.

In this sample, this clone turned up once. One end of the junction is discordant with germline, which a read error may explain. J is TRBJ1-4 and V is TRBV25-1, with 9 bases fitting TRBD1. CDR3 length equals 15 residues. The V gene's germline CDR1 is MGHDK and CDR2 SYGVNS. The CDR3 protein is CASTTGTGLNEELFF. In DNA, the CDR3 is TGTGCCAGCACTACCGGGACAGGGCTTAATGAAGAACTGTTTTTT.

J is TRBJ1-2 and V is TRBV5-5; tentatively, D is TRBD1 (5 bases). The ends were cut back, 2 bases at V and 4 bases at J, with 9 bases in the middle. This CDR3 spans 13 amino acids. The germline V gene has CDR1 SGHKS and CDR2 YYEKEE (reference sequence). The CDR3 spells CASSFADIYGYTF. In DNA form, the CDR3 reads TGTGCCAGCAGCTTCGCGGACATCTATGGCTACACCTTC.

This rearrangement joins TRBV19 to TRBJ2-6; a possible D gene is TRBD1 (6 bases). Trimming took off 9 bases at V and 4 bases at J, with 19 bases between the two ends. CDR3 length equals 16 residues. Germline loops: CDR1 LNHDA, CDR2 SQIVND (reference sequence). Written as DNA, the CDR3 is TGTGCCAGCTCAGCCACAGGGACCCCAGGGGCCAACGTCCTGACTTTC. It specifies CASSATGTPGANVLTF.

V gene TRBV27 combines with J gene TRBJ2-3; no reliable D call. CDR1 is MNHEY, CDR2 SMNVEV, per germline (reference sequence). The V end lost 2 bases, the J end lost 6 bases, and 6 bases lay between the germline ends. The CDR3 spans 12 residues. The CDR3 loop reads CASSLTRDTQYF. CDR3 in DNA: TGTGCCAGCAGTTTAACCCGGGATACGCAGTATTTT.

The chain has TRBV6-5 and TRBJ1-4; 7 bases match TRBD1. Losses at the gene ends were 4 bases for V and 5 bases for J; bases not matched to a gene: 7. The germline CDR1 and CDR2 sequences are MNHEY and SVGAGI. This CDR3 is 15 amino acids long. The CDR3 is CASSFRTGVNEKLFF. For the CDR3, the DNA is TGTGCCAGCAGTTTCAGGACAGGTGTAAATGAAAAACTGTTTTTT.

The chain recombines TRBV7-2 with TRBJ2-5; 7 bases map to TRBD2. CDR1 SGHTA and CDR2 FQGNSA come from the germline V gene. Trimming cost V 5 bases and J 5 bases; bases outside gene matches: 11. The CDR3 length is 15 residues. CDR3 bases: TGTGCCAGCAGCGCCCGACTAGCCGTAACGGAGACCCAGTACTTC. Amino acid sequence: CASSARLAVTETQYF.

V usage is TRBV30 and J usage is TRBJ2-3; D is unclear. CDR1 and CDR2 from the germline V gene are GTSNPN and SVGIG (reference sequence). There are 13 residues in the CDR3. The V gene lost 3 bases and the J gene lost 3 bases, with 10 bases spanning the gap. This CDR3 is CAWRGDSTDTQYF. Here the CDR3 DNA reads TGTGCCTGGAGAGGTGATAGTACAGATACGCAGTATTTT.

This chain links TRBV7-7 with TRBJ2-5; no clear D gene. The CDR3 spans 15 residues. The V end was cut by 5 bases, the J end by 4 bases, with 17 bases between. The V gene's germline CDR1 is SSHAT and CDR2 FNYEAQ (reference sequence). The CDR3 DNA follows: TGTGCCAGCAGCGTGGTTAGGGCTGATGGAGAGACCCAGTACTTC. Translated, it gives CASSVVRADGETQYF.

This chain joins TRBV6-1 and TRBJ1-1; D is unclear. The germline V gene has CDR1 MNHNS and CDR2 SASEGT. Trimming pared 7 bases from V and 0 bases from J, leaving 3 bases between. This CDR3 is built from 11 residues. CDR3 protein: CASTMNTEAFF. The CDR3 DNA follows: TGTGCCAGCACTATGAACACTGAAGCTTTCTTT.

Only one count was recorded for this clone. The chain is built from TRBV6-6 and TRBJ1-2, with 7 bases lining up with TRBD1. After removal of 7 bases from V and 3 bases from J, the junction contained 11 bases not matched to a gene. Germline-derived CDR1 and CDR2 are MNHNY and SVGAGI (reference sequence). This CDR3 has 15 residues. The DNA for the CDR3 is TGTGCCAGCACTGGGAGGGGGCAGGGCGACTATGGCTACACCTTC. Translating gives CASTGRGQGDYGYTF.

The chain uses TRBV15 and TRBJ2-4; unclear D gene. Germline values: CDR1 LNHNV, CDR2 YYDKDF (reference sequence). This CDR3 has 19 residues. V shed 0 bases and J shed 0 bases, with 18 bases lying between them. The CDR3 region is CATSRDLGTSDLAKNIQYF. As DNA, the CDR3 is TGTGCCACCAGCAGAGATCTGGGAACATCAGATCTAGCCAAAAACATTCAGTACTTC.

The V call is TRBV29-1, the J call TRBJ1-1; D may be TRBD1 (5 bases). Germline CDR1 SQVTM, CDR2 ANQGSEA. CDR3 length equals 12 residues. V lost 4 bases, J lost 5 bases, and 11 bases lay in between. The CDR3 sequence is CSVADRSTEAFF. DNA of the CDR3: TGCAGCGTTGCCGACAGAAGTACTGAAGCTTTCTTT.

This sequence joins TRBV5-1 and TRBJ2-2; 7 bases are a match to TRBD1. V lost 4 bases, J lost 6 bases, and 6 bases stayed unmatched. The CDR3 loop spans 14 amino acids. CDR1 is SGHRS, CDR2 YFSETQ, per germline. The CDR3 spells CASSLDRNPGELFF. CDR3 coding DNA: TGCGCCAGCAGCCTGGACAGGAATCCCGGGGAGCTGTTTTTT.

This clone appeared a single time. This sequence joins TRBV10-3 and TRBJ2-1, with D possibly TRBD2 on 5 matching bases. With 7 bases removed from V and 5 bases from J, the gap between germline ends came to 6 bases. Germline loops: CDR1 ENHRY, CDR2 SYGVKD. This CDR3 comprises 11 residues. The CDR3 region has the DNA TGTGCCATCAAGAGGGACAATGAGCAGTTCTTC. This encodes CAIKRDNEQFF.

The rearrangement uses TRBV14 and TRBJ2-7, with D uncertain. The V gene's germline CDR1 is SGHDN and CDR2 FVKESK. Trimming took 1 base from V and 9 from J, leaving 13 bases between them. CDR3 length: 13 residues. The CDR3 nucleotides read TGTGCCAGCAGCCAAGGTCTAGGTACCCCGCAGTACTTC. This encodes CASSQGLGTPQYF. Complete variable domain (other parts from reference TRBV14 and TRBJ2-7): EAGVTQFPSHSVIEKGQTVTLRCDPISGHDNLYWYRRVMGKEIKFLLHFVKESKQDESGMPNNRFLAERTGGTYSTLKVQPAELEDSGVYFCASSQGLGTPQYFGPGTRLTVT.

The chain employs TRBV19 and TRBJ2-1; no clear D gene. V was cut by 5 bases and J by 10 bases, with 12 bases left in between. In germline, CDR1 is LNHDA, CDR2 SQIVND (reference sequence). CDR3 size: 12 residues. CDR3 DNA sequence: TGTGCCAGTAGTGGATCCTCATGGGAGCAGTTCTTC. It encodes CASSGSSWEQFF.

The CDR3 DNA reads as TGTGCCATCAGTGAGTCAGAAGGGCTAGAGACCCAGTACTTC. Protein product: CAISESEGLETQYF. V is TRBV10-3 and J is TRBJ2-5; D uncertain. The CDR3 contains 14 residues. Germline-derived CDR1 and CDR2 are ENHRY and SYGVKD. V was cut by 0 bases and J by 4 bases, with 9 bases left in between.

This clone has just a few counts. The gene calls are TRBV28 and TRBJ2-7; 10 nucleotides align to TRBD1. The V and J ends lost 3 bases and 9 bases, in that order; junction bases with no gene match: 2. CDR3 length equals 12 residues. CDR1 MDHEN and CDR2 SYDVKM come from the germline V gene. DNA for the CDR3: TGTGCCAGCAGTTTCGGGACAGGGGTGCAGTACGTC. It codes for CASSFGTGVQYV.

J is TRBJ1-1 and V is TRBV6-1; 10 bases align to TRBD1. The CDR3 runs 15 residues. Trimming cost V 3 bases and J 6 bases; bases outside gene matches: 7. The germline V gene encodes CDR1 MNHNS and CDR2 SASEGT. Here the CDR3 DNA reads TGTGCCAGCAGTGAGACAGGGGGCGGATTAGCTGAAGCTTTCTTT. Translation: CASSETGGGLAEAFF.

This rearrangement joins TRBV2 to TRBJ2-1, with D possibly TRBD1 on 6 matching bases. Germline assignment: CDR1 SNHLY and CDR2 FYNNEI. Trimming removed 1 base from V and 16 bases from J, with 14 bases in between. The CDR3 length is 12 residues. The CDR3: CASSEEGQHYFF. The CDR3 bases are TGTGCCAGCAGTGAAGAGGGACAACACTACTTCTTC.

This clone was found a few times. This chain uses TRBV6-1 with TRBJ1-2; D not resolved. This CDR3 comprises 13 residues. From germline, CDR1 is MNHNS and CDR2 SASEGT. The ends were cut back, 6 bases at V and 3 bases at J, with 11 bases in the middle. The CDR3 nucleotides read TGTGCCAGCAGGACGGAATCCCACTATGGCTACACCTTC. Its protein is CASRTESHYGYTF.

This rearrangement joins TRBV19 to TRBJ1-3; D possibly corresponds to TRBD1 (6 bases). Germline V gene data show CDR1 as LNHDA and CDR2 as SQIVND (reference sequence). V lost 1 base, J lost 1 base, and 11 bases lay in between. This CDR3 contains 16 residues. This chain's CDR3 is CASSIAGQTSGNTIYF. Here the CDR3 DNA reads TGTGCCAGTAGTATAGCCGGACAGACATCTGGAAACACCATATATTTT.

The rearrangement joins TRBV6-1 to TRBJ1-1; 8 bases map to TRBD1. The CDR3 runs 15 residues. Trimming removed 6 bases from V and 7 bases from J; junction bases left unmatched: 13. Germline V gives CDR1 MNHNS, CDR2 SASEGT. As DNA, the CDR3 is TGTGCCAGCAGCTTTGCTGGACAGGGTCGGGATGAAGCTTTCTTT. This sequence encodes CASSFAGQGRDEAFF.